A selection of T cell receptor beta chains follows, all from one sample in a study of identical twins. TCRdb independently ran MiXCR on the 5' RACE reads; one entry per CDR3 protein. This sample has around 490,000 distinct CDR3 sequences, with roughly 15% found just once. A further study also used this sample, focusing on yellow fever vaccine responses in identical twins.

Sequenced: CD4+ T cells sorted from blood. All receptors come from a woman younger than 30 in good health. The CDR3 runs from the conserved cysteine through the conserved F or W. Fields, in order: J gene, CDR3 length, V gene, D gene, clone size, CDR3 protein, CDR3 DNA. D genes are given only for firm matches. Only some rows state a clone size, as once, few, many or a class for expanded clones.

>TRBJ2-4|16|TRBV7-2|TRBD1|few
CASSHRDRGLVNIQYF
TGTGCCAGCAGCCATCGGGACAGGGGCTTGGTTAACATTCAGTACTTC
>TRBJ1-5|14|TRBV2|-|few
CASSVDSSNQPQHF
TGTGCCAGCAGTGTCGACAGTAGCAATCAGCCCCAGCATTTT
>TRBJ1-5|14|TRBV6-1|TRBD1|few
CASSPTGGWQPQHF
TGTGCCAGCAGCCCCACAGGGGGCTGGCAGCCCCAGCATTTT
>TRBJ2-3|17|TRBV11-2|TRBD2|-
CASSKAGRGGPADTQYF
TGTGCCAGCAGCAAAGCGGGTCGGGGGGGGCCCGCAGATACGCAGTATTTT
>TRBJ2-5|11|TRBV12-3/TRBV12-4|-|many
CASTPGETQYF
TGTGCCAGCACCCCTGGGGAGACCCAGTACTTC
>TRBJ2-7|15|TRBV28|-|few
CASSRQWPGTYEQYF
TGTGCCAGCAGCCGACAGTGGCCCGGGACCTACGAGCAGTACTTC
>TRBJ2-3|13|TRBV20-1|TRBD2|many
CSASTTSLDTQYF
TGCAGTGCTTCCACGACTAGCCTGGATACGCAGTATTTT
>TRBJ2-3|16|TRBV10-3|-|-
CAISVFGGTSTDTQYF
TGTGCCATCAGTGTATTTGGGGGGACTAGCACAGATACGCAGTATTTT
>TRBJ1-1|12|TRBV10-2|-|-
CASSEFQGRAFF
TGCGCCAGCAGTGAGTTCCAGGGGAGAGCTTTCTTT
>TRBJ2-4|14|TRBV28|TRBD1|few
CASSAGTGQNIQYF
TGTGCCAGCAGTGCCGGGACAGGGCAAAACATTCAGTACTTC
>TRBJ1-4|13|TRBV10-3|-|few
CANSKGSNEKLFF
TGTGCCAACTCGAAGGGTTCTAATGAAAAACTGTTTTTT
>TRBJ2-1|14|TRBV29-1|-|-
CSARGGGRTNEQFF
TGCAGCGCGAGGGGGGGTGGGAGGACCAATGAGCAGTTCTTC
>TRBJ2-7|15|TRBV15|-|-
CATSRDQGSSYEQYF
TGTGCCACCAGCAGAGATCAAGGAAGCTCCTACGAGCAGTACTTC
>TRBJ2-3|18|TRBV20-1|TRBD2|-
CSAEPGLTSGVPGDTQYF
TGCAGTGCTGAACCCGGCCTTACTAGCGGGGTCCCGGGGGATACGCAGTATTTT
>TRBJ2-1|17|TRBV7-2|TRBD2|-
CASSLVATSGPYNEQFF
TGTGCCAGCAGCTTAGTCGCGACTAGCGGGCCATACAATGAGCAGTTCTTC
>TRBJ2-1|13|TRBV29-1|TRBD2|many
CSVKAGGYNEQFF
TGCAGCGTAAAAGCGGGAGGCTACAATGAGCAGTTCTTC
>TRBJ2-7|14|TRBV28|TRBD2|few
CASSSPGLASEQYF
TGTGCCAGCAGTTCCCCCGGACTAGCATCCGAGCAGTACTTC
>TRBJ2-5|16|TRBV20-1|TRBD1|-
CSADHQNRGRSETQYF
TGCAGTGCCGACCATCAAAACAGGGGGCGGTCGGAGACCCAGTACTTC